The present T cell receptor (beta chain) was sequenced within a study of human T cells and chemical hapten exposure. Whole-study findings and limits: Those TCRs sitting above 1 in 1000 frequency stayed the same with DPC sensitization.

Trimming took off 2 bases at V and 2 bases at J, with 10 bases between the two ends. Germline lookup yields CDR1 MDHEN and CDR2 SYDVKM. CDR3 length: 14 residues. Unique molecular identifiers were attached to individual cDNA molecules during library preparation. In the authors' workflow: A per-sample median of around 100,000 TCRs was observed, with counts ranging from roughly 23,224 to 700,000. TCRdb called the 5' RACE reads again in MiXCR, with one record for every CDR3 protein. The V and J calls reflect TCRdb's pipeline rather than the authors' work. Of under 150,000 distinct CDR3 sequences listed, approximately 19% are singletons. Comments on this clonotype: The antigen is not known.

Unseparated into fractions, whole blood served as the source from which total RNA was extracted. The rearrangement uses TRBV28 and TRBJ2-7, with D hard to call. The TCR comes from a human donor in good health. CDR3 region: CASSLDFAPYEQYF. In DNA, the CDR3 is TGTGCCAGCAGTTTAGATTTTGCCCCCTACGAGCAGTACTTC.